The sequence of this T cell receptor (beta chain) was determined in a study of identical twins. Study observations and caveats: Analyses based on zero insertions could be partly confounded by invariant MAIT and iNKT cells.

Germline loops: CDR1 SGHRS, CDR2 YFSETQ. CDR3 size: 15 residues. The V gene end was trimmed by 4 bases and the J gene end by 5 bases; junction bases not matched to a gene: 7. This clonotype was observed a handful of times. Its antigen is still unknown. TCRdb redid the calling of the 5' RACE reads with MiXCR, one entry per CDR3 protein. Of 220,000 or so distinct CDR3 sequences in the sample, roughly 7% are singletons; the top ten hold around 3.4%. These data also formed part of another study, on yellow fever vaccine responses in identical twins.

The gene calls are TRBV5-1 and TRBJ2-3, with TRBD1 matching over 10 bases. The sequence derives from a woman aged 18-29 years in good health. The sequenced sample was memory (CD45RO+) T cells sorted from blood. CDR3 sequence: CASSPRTGGGDTQYF. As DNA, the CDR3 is TGCGCCAGCAGCCCCCGGACAGGGGGAGGAGATACGCAGTATTTT. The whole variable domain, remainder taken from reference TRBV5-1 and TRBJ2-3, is KAGVTQTPRYLIKTRGQQVTLSCSPISGHRSVSWYQQTPGQGLQFLFEYFSETQRNKGNFPGRFSGRQFSNSRSEMNVSTLELGDSALYLCASSPRTGGGDTQYFGPGTRLTVL.